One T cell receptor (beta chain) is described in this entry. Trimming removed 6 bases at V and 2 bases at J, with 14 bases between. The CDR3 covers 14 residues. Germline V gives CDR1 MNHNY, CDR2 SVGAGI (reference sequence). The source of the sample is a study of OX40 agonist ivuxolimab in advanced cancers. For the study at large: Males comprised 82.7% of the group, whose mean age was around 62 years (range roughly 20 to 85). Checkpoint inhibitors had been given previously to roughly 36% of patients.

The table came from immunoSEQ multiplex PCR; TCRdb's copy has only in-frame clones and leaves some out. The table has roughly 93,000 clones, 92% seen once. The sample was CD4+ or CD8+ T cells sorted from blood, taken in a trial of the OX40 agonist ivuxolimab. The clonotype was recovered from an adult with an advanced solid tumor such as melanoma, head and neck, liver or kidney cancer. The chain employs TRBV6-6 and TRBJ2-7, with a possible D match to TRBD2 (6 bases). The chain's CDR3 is CASRGLITPYEQYF. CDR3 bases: TGTGCCAGCAGAGGACTAATAACCCCCTACGAGCAGTACTTC.